This T cell receptor (beta chain) came from a study of tumor-infiltrating lymphocytes in localized non-small cell lung cancer. As concerns this clone: The antigen is unknown.

The germline gives CDR1 MGHRA, CDR2 YSYEKL. The CDR3 consists of 12 residues. V was shortened by 8 bases and J by 3 bases, with 7 bases between the two germline ends. The table came from immunoSEQ multiplex PCR; TCRdb's copy has only in-frame clones and leaves some out. Among under 35,000 clones, 70% to 90% were seen once, and the ten largest hold roughly 1.9%. Whole-study findings and limits: Tumor T-cell fraction was not associated with recurrence-free survival. Not all patients were TCR sequenced, owing to tissue quantity.

The source material was lung tumor tissue. The gene calls are TRBV4-1 and TRBJ1-4; D unclear. This sequence originates from a human donor with non-small cell lung cancer. The CDR3 DNA reads TGCGCCAGCGGGGAGTCTAATGAAAAACTGTTTTTT. Amino acids: CASGESNEKLFF.